The clone carrying this T cell receptor (beta chain) has just one count. Its specificity is unknown. The junction departs from germline at one end; a sequencing error may be responsible. This record comes from a study of shared clonotypes between healthy human individuals. Overall study findings and caveats: Several donors held around 5% of naive CD4 clonotypes in common. The study generally estimated greater richness for naive than memory subsets.

Profiled with immunoSEQ multiplex PCR; TCRdb holds only in-frame clones, not every one. The sample gives 550,000 to 700,000 clones, 73% of which show up once; around 1.7% is in the top ten. CD45RA+ naive and CD45RA-negative memory subsets were separated from CD4+ cells. Per germline, CDR1 MGHRA and CDR2 YSYEKL. CDR3 length equals 11 residues. The sample was memory CD4+ T cells sorted from blood. Described subset: CD45RA-negative fraction. The sequence was obtained from a woman in her 30s in good health. The chain combines TRBV4-1 with TRBJ2-1; D is perhaps TRBD1 or TRBD2 (5 bases each). As DNA, the CDR3 is TGCGCCAGCAGCCAACAAGGGGAGAGGATCTTC. Translated: CASSQQGERIF.